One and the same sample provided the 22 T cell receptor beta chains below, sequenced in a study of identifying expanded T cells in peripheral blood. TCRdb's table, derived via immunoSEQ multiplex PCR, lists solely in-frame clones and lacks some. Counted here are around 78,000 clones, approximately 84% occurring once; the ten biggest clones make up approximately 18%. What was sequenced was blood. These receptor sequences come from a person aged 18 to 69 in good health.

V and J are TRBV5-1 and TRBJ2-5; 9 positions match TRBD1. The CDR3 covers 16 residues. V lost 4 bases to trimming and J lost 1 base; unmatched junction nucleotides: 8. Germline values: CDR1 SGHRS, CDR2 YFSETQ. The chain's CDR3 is CASSRTTGGLQETQYF. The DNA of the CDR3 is TGCGCCAGCAGCAGAACTACAGGGGGCCTCCAAGAGACCCAGTACTTC.

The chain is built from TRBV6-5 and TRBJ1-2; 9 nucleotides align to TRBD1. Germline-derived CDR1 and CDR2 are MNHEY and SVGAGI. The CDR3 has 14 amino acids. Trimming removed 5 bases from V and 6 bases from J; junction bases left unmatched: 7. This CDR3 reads CASSNLDRGDGYTF. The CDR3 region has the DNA TGTGCCAGCAGTAACCTGGACAGGGGTGATGGCTACACCTTC.

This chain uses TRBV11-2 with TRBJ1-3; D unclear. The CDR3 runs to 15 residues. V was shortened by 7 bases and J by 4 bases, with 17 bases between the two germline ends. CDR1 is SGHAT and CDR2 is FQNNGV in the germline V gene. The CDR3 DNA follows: TGTGCCAGCACCCCCGGTCGGGTGCGCGGAAACACCATATATTTT. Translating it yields CASTPGRVRGNTIYF.

For the CDR3, the DNA is TGTGCCAGCAGTTTATCGATGTGGACTGAAGCTTTCTTT. Protein sequence: CASSLSMWTEAFF. This chain connects TRBV28 to TRBJ1-1, with D unclear. The CDR3 sequence is 13 residues long. The V end was cut by 1 base, the J end by 5 bases, with 8 bases between. Germline lookup yields CDR1 MDHEN and CDR2 SYDVKM.

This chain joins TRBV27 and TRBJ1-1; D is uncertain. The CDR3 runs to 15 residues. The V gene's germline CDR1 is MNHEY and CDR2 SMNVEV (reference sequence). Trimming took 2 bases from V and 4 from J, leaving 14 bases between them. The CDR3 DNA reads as TGTGCCAGCAGTTTAAGCGGGAACAAAGGCACTGAAGCTTTCTTT. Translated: CASSLSGNKGTEAFF.

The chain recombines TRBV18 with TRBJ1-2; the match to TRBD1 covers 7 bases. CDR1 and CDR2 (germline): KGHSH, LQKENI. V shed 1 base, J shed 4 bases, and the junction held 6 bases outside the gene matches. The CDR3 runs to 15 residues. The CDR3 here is CASSPLGTEAYGYTF. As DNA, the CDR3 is TGTGCCAGCTCACCACTTGGGACAGAAGCCTATGGCTACACCTTC.

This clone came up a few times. The CDR3 region has the DNA TGCGCCAGCAGTGACCCCGGGACCAACTATGGCTACACCTTC. It is translated as CASSDPGTNYGYTF. This chain links TRBV10-2 with TRBJ1-2; D possibly corresponds to TRBD1 (5 bases). The germline V gene has CDR1 WSHSY and CDR2 SAAADI. The length of the CDR3 is 14 residues. The V end was cut by 3 bases, the J end by 2 bases, with 10 bases between.

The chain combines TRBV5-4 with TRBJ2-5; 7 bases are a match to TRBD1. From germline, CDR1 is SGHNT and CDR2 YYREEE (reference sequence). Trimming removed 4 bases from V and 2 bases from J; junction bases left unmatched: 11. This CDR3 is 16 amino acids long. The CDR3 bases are TGTGCCAGCAGCCATCTCCAGGGGGAAGGACAAGAGACCCAGTACTTC. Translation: CASSHLQGEGQETQYF.

CDR3 sequence reads: CASVLGRNQPQHF. CDR3 sequence (DNA): TGTGCCAGCGTGTTGGGGCGCAATCAGCCCCAGCATTTT. The chain links TRBV28 to TRBJ1-5, with D perhaps TRBD1 (5 bases). The CDR3 has 13 amino acids. Germline V gene data show CDR1 as MDHEN and CDR2 as SYDVKM. Trimming took off 8 bases at V and 2 bases at J, with 10 bases between the two ends.

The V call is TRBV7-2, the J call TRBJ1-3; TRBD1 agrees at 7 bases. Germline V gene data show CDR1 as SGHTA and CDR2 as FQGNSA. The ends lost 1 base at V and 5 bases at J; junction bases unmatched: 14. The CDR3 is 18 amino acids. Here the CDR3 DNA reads TGTGCCAGCAGCTTAGAGATTCCGGGACAGACTTTTAGAAACACCATATATTTT. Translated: CASSLEIPGQTFRNTIYF.

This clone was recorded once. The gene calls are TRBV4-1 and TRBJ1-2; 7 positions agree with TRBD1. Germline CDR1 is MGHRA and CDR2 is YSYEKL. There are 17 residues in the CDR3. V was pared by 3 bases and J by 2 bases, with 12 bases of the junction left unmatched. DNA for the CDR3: TGCGCCAGCAGCCAGATGAGCCCGGGACAGACAAACTATGGCTACACCTTC. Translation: CASSQMSPGQTNYGYTF.

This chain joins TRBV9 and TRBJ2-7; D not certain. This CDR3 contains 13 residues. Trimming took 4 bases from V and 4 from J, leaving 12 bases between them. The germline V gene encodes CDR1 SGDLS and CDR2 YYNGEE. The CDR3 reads CASSPRTQYEQYF. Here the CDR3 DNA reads TGTGCCAGCAGCCCCCGGACCCAGTACGAGCAGTACTTC.

CDR3 residues: CASSVATGGNTIYF. Here the CDR3 DNA reads TGTGCCAGCAGCGTAGCTACGGGGGGAAACACCATATATTTT. The chain uses TRBV9 and TRBJ1-3; D is uncertain. Germline values: CDR1 SGDLS, CDR2 YYNGEE. The length of the CDR3 is 14 residues. Trimming took 0 bases from V and 4 from J, leaving 8 bases between them. The full variable domain, its missing parts supplied by reference TRBV9 and TRBJ1-3, is DSGVTQTPKHLITATGQRVTLRCSPRSGDLSVYWYQQSLDQGLQFLIQYYNGEERAKGNILERFSAQQFPDLHSELNLSSLELGDSALYFCASSVATGGNTIYFGEGSWLTVV.

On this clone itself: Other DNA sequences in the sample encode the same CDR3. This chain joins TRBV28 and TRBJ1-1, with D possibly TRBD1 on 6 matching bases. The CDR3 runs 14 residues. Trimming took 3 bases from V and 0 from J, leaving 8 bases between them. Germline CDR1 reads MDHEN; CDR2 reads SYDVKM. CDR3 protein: CASSLGGLNTEAFF. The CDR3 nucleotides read TGTGCCAGCAGTTTGGGGGGCCTGAACACTGAAGCTTTCTTT.

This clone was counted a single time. The DNA for the CDR3 is TGTGCCAGCAGGGTTAGCGGCGGGATGGAGACCCAGTACTTC. It specifies CASRVSGGMETQYF. V usage is TRBV5-5 and J usage is TRBJ2-5; D is perhaps TRBD2 (6 bases). CDR3 size: 14 residues. V was trimmed by 5 bases and J by 5 bases, leaving 16 bases between them. Germline-derived CDR1 and CDR2 are SGHKS and YYEKEE (reference sequence).

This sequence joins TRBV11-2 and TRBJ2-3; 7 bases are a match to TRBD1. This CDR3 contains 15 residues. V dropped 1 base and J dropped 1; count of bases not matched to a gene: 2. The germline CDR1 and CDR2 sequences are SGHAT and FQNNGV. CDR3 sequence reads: CASSLGQGGTDTQYF. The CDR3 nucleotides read TGTGCCAGCAGCTTAGGGCAGGGGGGCACAGATACGCAGTATTTT.

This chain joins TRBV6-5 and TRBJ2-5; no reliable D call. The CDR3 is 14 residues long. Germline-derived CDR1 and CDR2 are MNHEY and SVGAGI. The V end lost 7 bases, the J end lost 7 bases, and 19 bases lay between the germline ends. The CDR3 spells CASKKSNAGGTQYF. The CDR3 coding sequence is TGTGCCAGCAAAAAGAGTAACGCTGGTGGGACCCAGTACTTC.

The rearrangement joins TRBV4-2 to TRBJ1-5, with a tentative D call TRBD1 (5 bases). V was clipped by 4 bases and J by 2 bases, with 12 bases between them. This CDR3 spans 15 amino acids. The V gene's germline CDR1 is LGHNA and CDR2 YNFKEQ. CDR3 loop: CASSPMGRGNQPQHF. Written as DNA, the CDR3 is TGTGCCAGCAGCCCAATGGGACGGGGCAATCAGCCCCAGCATTTT.

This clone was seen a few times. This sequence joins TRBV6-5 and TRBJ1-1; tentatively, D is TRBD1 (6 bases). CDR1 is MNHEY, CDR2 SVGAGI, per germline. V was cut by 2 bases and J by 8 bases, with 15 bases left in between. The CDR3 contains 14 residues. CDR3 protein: CASSYGSRGAEAFF. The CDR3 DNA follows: TGTGCCAGCAGTTACGGGTCGAGGGGGGCAGAAGCTTTCTTT.

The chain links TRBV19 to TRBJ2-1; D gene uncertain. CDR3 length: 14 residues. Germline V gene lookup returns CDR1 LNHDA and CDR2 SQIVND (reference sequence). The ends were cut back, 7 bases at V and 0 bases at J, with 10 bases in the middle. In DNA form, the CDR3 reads TGTGCCAGTATGACTCCTAGCTCCTACAATGAGCAGTTCTTC. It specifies CASMTPSSYNEQFF.

In DNA form, the CDR3 reads TGTGCCAGCAGCCTCCAGGGCTACTATGGCTACACCTTC. This codes for CASSLQGYYGYTF. The rearrangement links TRBV7-3 to TRBJ1-2; tentative D call: TRBD1 (5 bases). Between the trimmed V and J ends, which lost 5 bases and 3 bases, there was a span of 10 bases. The CDR3 contains 13 residues. CDR1 is SGHTA and CDR2 is FQGTGA in the germline V gene.

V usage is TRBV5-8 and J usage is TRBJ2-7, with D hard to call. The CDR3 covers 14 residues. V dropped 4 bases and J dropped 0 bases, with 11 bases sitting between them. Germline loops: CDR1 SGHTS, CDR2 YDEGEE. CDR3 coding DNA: TGTGCCAGCAGCCGGAGTGCAGGCTCCTACGAGCAGTACTTC. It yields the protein CASSRSAGSYEQYF.